The T cell receptor beta chain described here comes from a study of cytomegalovirus exposure and HLA in healthy donors. Study observations and caveats: Earlier results showed most TCR beta V segments being productive about 87% or about 30% of the time.

The V gene's germline CDR1 is SGHRS and CDR2 YFSETQ. The V end was cut by 5 bases, the J end by 8 bases, with 14 bases between. CDR3 size: 13 residues. A multiplex PCR was run with 60 Vbeta primers and 13 Jbeta primers. Sequenced by immunoSEQ multiplex PCR; TCRdb stores in-frame clones only, minus some. The profile shows under 150,000 clones, about 80% of them singletons. As for this clone: What it recognizes is unknown.

This chain connects TRBV5-1 to TRBJ1-3; no definite D call. This receptor was identified in a man aged 25 to 40 in good health and CMV-seronegative. The sample was PBMCs. The CDR3 sequence: CASRTTAADTIYF. The DNA for the CDR3 is TGCGCCAGCAGGACAACAGCAGCGGACACCATATATTTT. Variable domain in full (rest from reference TRBV5-1 and TRBJ1-3): KAGVTQTPRYLIKTRGQQVTLSCSPISGHRSVSWYQQTPGQGLQFLFEYFSETQRNKGNFPGRFSGRQFSNSRSEMNVSTLELGDSALYLCASRTTAADTIYFGEGSWLTVV.